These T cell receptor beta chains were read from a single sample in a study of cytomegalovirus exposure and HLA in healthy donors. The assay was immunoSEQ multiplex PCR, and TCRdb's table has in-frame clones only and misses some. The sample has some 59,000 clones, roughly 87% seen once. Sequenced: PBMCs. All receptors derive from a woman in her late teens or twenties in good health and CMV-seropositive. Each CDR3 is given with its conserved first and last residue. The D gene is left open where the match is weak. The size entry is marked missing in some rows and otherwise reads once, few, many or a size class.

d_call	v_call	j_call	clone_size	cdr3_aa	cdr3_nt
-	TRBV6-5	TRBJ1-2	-	CASSYREGNGYTF	TGTGCCAGCAGTTACCGGGAAGGCAATGGCTACACCTTC
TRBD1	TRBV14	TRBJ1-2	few	CASSQVDRNYGYTF	TGTGCCAGCAGCCAAGTGGACAGGAACTATGGCTACACCTTC
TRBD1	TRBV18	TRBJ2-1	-	CASSPLMGQGLWNEQFF	TGTGCCAGCTCACCACTTATGGGACAGGGGCTTTGGAATGAGCAGTTCTTC
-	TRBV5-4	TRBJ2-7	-	CASSLHGTPLSYEQYF	TGTGCCAGCAGCCTTCACGGGACTCCTCTCTCCTACGAGCAGTACTTC
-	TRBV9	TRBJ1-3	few	CASSVNWAGNTIYF	TGTGCCAGCAGCGTAAATTGGGCAGGAAACACCATATATTTT
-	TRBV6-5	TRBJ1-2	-	CASSYLSAGSAGGYTF	TGTGCCAGCAGTTACCTCAGTGCAGGGTCTGCTGGTGGCTACACCTTC
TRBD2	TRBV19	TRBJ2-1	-	CASSSLAGGPYNEQFF	TGTGCCAGTAGTTCTTTAGCGGGGGGGCCCTACAATGAGCAGTTCTTC
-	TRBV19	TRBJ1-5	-	CASSIITGRIQPQHF	TGTGCCAGTAGTATAATAACAGGGCGAATTCAGCCCCAGCATTTT
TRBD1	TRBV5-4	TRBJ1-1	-	CASSFPTGGADPEAFF	TGTGCCAGCAGCTTCCCCACAGGGGGCGCTGACCCTGAAGCTTTCTTT
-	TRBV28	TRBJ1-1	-	CASRTDVNTEAFF	TGTGCCAGCAGGACAGACGTGAACACTGAAGCTTTCTTT
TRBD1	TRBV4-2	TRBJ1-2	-	CASSPDREPPYGYTF	TGTGCCAGCAGCCCGGACAGGGAACCCCCCTATGGCTACACCTTC
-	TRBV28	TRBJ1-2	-	CASSPWAYGYTF	TGTGCCAGCAGTCCATGGGCCTATGGCTACACCTTC
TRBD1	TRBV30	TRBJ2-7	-	CAWSPPGTGAYEQYF	TGTGCCTGGAGTCCTCCCGGGACAGGGGCCTACGAGCAGTACTTC
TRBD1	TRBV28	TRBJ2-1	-	CASSPRPPGTALNEQFF	TGTGCCAGCAGTCCTCGCCCCCCCGGGACAGCACTCAATGAGCAGTTCTTC
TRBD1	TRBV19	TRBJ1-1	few	CASTVTGQNTEAFF	TGTGCCAGTACCGTGACAGGGCAGAACACTGAAGCTTTCTTT
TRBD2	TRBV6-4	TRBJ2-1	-	CASSDSAGGGGEQFF	TGTGCCAGCAGTGACTCAGCGGGGGGCGGGGGTGAGCAGTTCTTC
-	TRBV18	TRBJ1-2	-	CASLPIDSLSYGYTF	TGTGCCAGCTTACCGATTGACAGCCTCAGCTATGGCTACACCTTC
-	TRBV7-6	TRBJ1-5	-	CASSLGTGNQPQHF	TGTGCCAGCAGCTTAGGGACAGGCAATCAGCCCCAGCATTTT
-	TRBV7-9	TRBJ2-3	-	CASSPGTDTQYF	TGTGCCAGCAGTCCAGGGACAGATACGCAGTATTTT
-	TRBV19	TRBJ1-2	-	CASSDRPSYGYTF	TGTGCCAGTAGCGACAGGCCTAGCTATGGCTACACCTTC
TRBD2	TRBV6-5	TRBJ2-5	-	CASSYRGGETQYF	TGTGCCAGCAGTTATCGCGGGGGGGAGACCCAGTACTTC
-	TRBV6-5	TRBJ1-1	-	CASSPRGTPNTEAFF	TGTGCCAGCAGTCCCCGCGGGACTCCGAACACTGAAGCTTTCTTT
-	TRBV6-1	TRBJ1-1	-	CACKETAKTEAFF	TGTGCCTGTAAAGAGACAGCGAAGACTGAAGCTTTCTTT
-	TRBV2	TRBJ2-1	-	CASSEVGSVEQFF	TGTGCCAGCAGTGAGGTGGGGAGCGTTGAGCAGTTCTTC
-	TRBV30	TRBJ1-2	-	CAWDEGNYGYTF	TGTGCCTGGGACGAGGGTAACTATGGCTACACCTTC
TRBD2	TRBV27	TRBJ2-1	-	CASSLVGRGGFYNEQFF	TGTGCCAGCAGTTTAGTTGGGCGGGGGGGTTTCTACAATGAGCAGTTCTTC
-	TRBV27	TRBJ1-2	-	CASSFNGFWGYTF	TGTGCCAGCAGTTTTAACGGTTTCTGGGGCTACACCTTC
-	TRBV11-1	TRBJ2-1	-	CASSFSQDNEQFF	TGTGCCAGCAGCTTCTCACAGGACAATGAGCAGTTCTTC
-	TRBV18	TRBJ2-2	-	CASLRIMPGELFF	TGTGCCAGCTTGAGGATAATGCCCGGGGAGCTGTTTTTT
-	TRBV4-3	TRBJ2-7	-	CASSQRQDTAYEQYF	TGCGCCAGCAGCCAAAGACAGGACACCGCCTACGAGCAGTACTTC
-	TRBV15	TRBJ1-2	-	CATSRDFQDGYTF	TGTGCCACCAGCAGAGATTTTCAGGATGGCTACACCTTC
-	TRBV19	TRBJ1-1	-	CASSIGWGLNTEAFF	TGTGCCAGTAGTATAGGCTGGGGCTTGAACACTGAAGCTTTCTTT
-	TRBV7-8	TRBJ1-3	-	CASSLGPTGSSGNTIYF	TGTGCCAGCAGCCTGGGACCCACAGGGAGCTCTGGAAACACCATATATTTT
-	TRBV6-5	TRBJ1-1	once	CASSYQGVRKNTEAFF	TGTGCCAGCAGTTACCAAGGAGTTCGGAAGAACACTGAAGCTTTCTTT
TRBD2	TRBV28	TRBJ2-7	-	CASSFGRGYEQYF	TGTGCCAGCAGTTTCGGGCGGGGGTACGAGCAGTACTTC
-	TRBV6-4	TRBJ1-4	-	CASSRVWGDGEKLFF	TGTGCCAGCTCCCGAGTATGGGGGGATGGTGAAAAACTGTTTTTT
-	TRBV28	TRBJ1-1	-	CASLYREYAEAFF	TGTGCCAGCCTATACAGGGAATACGCTGAAGCTTTCTTT
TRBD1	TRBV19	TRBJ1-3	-	CASSLTGGSGNTIYF	TGTGCCAGTAGTCTCACAGGGGGCTCTGGAAACACCATATATTTT
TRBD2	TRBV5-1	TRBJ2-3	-	CASSSAGRSTDTQYF	TGCGCCAGCAGCTCAGCGGGGCGTAGCACAGATACGCAGTATTTT
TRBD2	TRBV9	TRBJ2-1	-	CASSVEGGGYNEQFF	TGTGCCAGCAGCGTAGAGGGCGGGGGATACAATGAGCAGTTCTTC
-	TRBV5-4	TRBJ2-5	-	CASSLAPVETQYF	TGTGCCAGCAGCTTGGCTCCAGTGGAGACCCAGTACTTC
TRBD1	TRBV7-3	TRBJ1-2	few	CASSPGQGGNYGYTF	TGTGCCAGCAGCCCGGGACAGGGGGGAAACTATGGCTACACCTTC
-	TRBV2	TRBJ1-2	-	CASSDWQIMRGYTF	TGTGCCAGCAGTGACTGGCAGATCATGCGGGGCTACACCTTC
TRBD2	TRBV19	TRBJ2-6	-	CASTPLWGRGGSSGANVLTF	TGTGCCAGTACCCCCTTATGGGGTCGGGGGGGGAGCTCTGGGGCCAACGTCCTGACTTTC
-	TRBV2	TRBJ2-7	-	CASSVIQGRQYF	TGTGCCAGCAGTGTAATACAGGGTAGGCAGTACTTC
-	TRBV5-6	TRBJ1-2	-	CASSGGREAYYGYTF	TGTGCCAGCAGCGGTGGGAGGGAGGCGTACTATGGCTACACCTTC
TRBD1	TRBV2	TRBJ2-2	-	CASSMGQSNTGELFF	TGTGCCAGCAGTATGGGACAGTCGAACACCGGGGAGCTGTTTTTT
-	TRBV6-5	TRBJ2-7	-	CASSYGRSHSYEQYF	TGTGCCAGCAGTTACGGGAGGAGCCACTCCTACGAGCAGTACTTC
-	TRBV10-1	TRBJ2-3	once	CASRVGDKSRHTQYF	TGCGCCAGCAGGGTAGGGGACAAGTCTCGGCATACGCAGTATTTT
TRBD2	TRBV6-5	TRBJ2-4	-	CASSYRGGSAKNIQYF	TGTGCCAGCAGTTACCGGGGGGGCTCGGCCAAAAACATTCAGTACTTC
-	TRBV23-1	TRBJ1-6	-	CASSQLAQRSYNSPLHF	TGCGCCAGCAGTCAATTGGCTCAGCGGTCCTATAATTCACCCCTCCACTTT
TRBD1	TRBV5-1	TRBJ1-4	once	CASSLSGQFNEKLFF	TGCGCCAGCAGCTTATCGGGACAGTTTAATGAAAAACTGTTTTTT
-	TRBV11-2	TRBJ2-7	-	CASSFSTNYEQYF	TGTGCCAGCAGCTTTTCCACTAACTACGAGCAGTACTTC
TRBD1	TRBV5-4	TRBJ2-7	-	CASSLNFGQGATDEQYF	TGTGCCAGCAGCCTAAACTTCGGACAGGGGGCGACCGACGAGCAGTACTTC
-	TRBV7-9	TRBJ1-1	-	CASSLAGTARFAFF	TGTGCCAGCAGCTTAGCGGGTACCGCGCGGTTCGCTTTCTTT